The T cell receptor (beta chain) under discussion was sequenced for a study of blood T cell repertoires in COVID-19. Background on the study: Sources were T cells, B-cell-depleted T cells, or PBMCs; the material itself was cDNA or gDNA.

CDR3 length: 17 residues. The germline V gene has CDR1 SGHRS and CDR2 YFSETQ. V lost 1 base to trimming and J lost 2 bases; unmatched junction nucleotides: 7. Original methodology: The assay estimated nucleated cells by amplifying reference gene primers. Clones were sequenced by immunoSEQ multiplex PCR, and TCRdb holds only the in-frame ones, with some missing. That table gives V, J and clone size, and the DNA gave D and trimming. The data show approximately 480,000 clones, 89% seen once. This chain uses TRBV5-1 with TRBJ2-1; 9 nucleotides match TRBD1. This TCR was sampled from a man between 18 and 35 years old with COVID-19, enrolled during active disease. Sequencing was carried out using peripheral blood. Here the CDR3 DNA reads TGCGCCAGCAGCTTGCTTCCCGGACAGGGGCCCTACAATGAGCAGTTCTTC. Amino acid sequence: CASSLLPGQGPYNEQFF.